This T cell receptor beta chain was found in a study of T cell repertoires in cytomegalovirus infection. A word on this clonotype: The antigen is undetermined.

Trimming cost V 3 bases and J 0 bases, with 11 bases left between them. This CDR3 is built from 15 residues. Germline V CDR1 and CDR2: ENHRY, SYGVKD. From the reads, TCRdb called clonotypes with MiXCR, one entry per CDR3 protein. The sample lists 250,000 to 300,000 distinct CDR3 sequences, under 25% seen once, with roughly a fifth in the top ten. The receptor was isolated from a human donor in good health (CMV status not recorded). Some clones in this sample may be carry-over from other donors' samples. This specimen was cultured PBMCs, taken from culture after CMV antigen stimulation. This chain uses TRBV10-3 with TRBJ2-5; D is unresolved. CDR3 loop: CAISDTRKHQETQYF. CDR3 coding DNA: TGTGCCATCAGTGATACGCGGAAACACCAAGAGACCCAGTACTTC.